The 5 T cell receptor beta chains below all came from one sample that was sequenced in a study of T cells in Graves' hyperthyroidism and ophthalmopathy (dated by TCRdb to 2018 to 2020). The library was generated by multiplex PCR. Data came from an Illumina HiSeq 2000. TCR beta CDR3 regions were amplified from RNA transcripts. The first round of RT-PCR for the TCR CDR3 was performed with the HTBI primer set and the Qiagen OneStep RT-PCR kit. Using fastp trimming at Q25 and MiXCR clonotype assembly, TCRdb reanalyzed the public sequencing data and kept in-frame beta chains. CDR3 protein duplicates are merged, each entry listing the most common genes and DNA. The sample table contains under 650,000 distinct CDR3 sequences; only one count was recorded for around 15% of them. The top ten clones comprise about 3.8% of the sample. The sequenced material came from blood. These receptor sequences come from a woman younger than 45 with Graves' hyperthyroidism.

The chain links TRBV30 to TRBJ2-7, with TRBD2 matching over 9 bases. This CDR3 comprises 16 residues. Germline V lookup: CDR1 GTSNPN, CDR2 SVGIG (reference sequence). V lost 1 base, J lost 2 bases, and 9 bases stayed unmatched. Written as DNA, the CDR3 is TGTGCCTGGAGTGAGGAGACTAGCGGAAACCCCTACGAGCAGTACTTC. This translates into CAWSEETSGNPYEQYF.

The chain couples TRBV7-9 to TRBJ2-1; 7 nucleotides agree with TRBD2. After removal of 4 bases from V and 2 bases from J, the junction contained 8 bases not matched to a gene. CDR1 SEHNR and CDR2 FQNEAQ come from the germline V gene (reference sequence). CDR3 length: 16 amino acids. The DNA for the CDR3 is TGTGCCAGCAGCTCGCTACTAGCGCCTACCTACAATGAGCAGTTCTTC. It is translated as CASSSLLAPTYNEQFF. The full variable domain, its missing parts supplied by reference TRBV7-9 and TRBJ2-1, is DTGVSQNPRHKITKRGQNVTFRCDPISEHNRLYWYRQTLGQGPEFLTYFQNEAQLEKSRLLSDRFSAERPKGSFSTLEIQRTEQGDSAMYLCASSSLLAPTYNEQFFGPGTRLTVL.

The chain has TRBV4-3 and TRBJ1-4, with no clear D. The V end was cut by 3 bases, the J end by 7 bases, with 6 bases between. Germline-derived CDR1 and CDR2 are LGHNA and YSLEER. The CDR3 covers 12 residues. CDR3 sequence reads: CASSHVAEKLFF. CDR3 sequence (DNA): TGCGCCAGCAGCCATGTCGCTGAAAAACTGTTTTTT.

This clonotype was counted only a few times. This sequence may be a read error, since a much larger clone differs from it by one base. V is TRBV6-2 or TRBV6-3 and J is TRBJ2-7; D tentatively reads TRBD1 or TRBD2 (5 bases each). Looked up from germline, CDR1 is MNHEY and CDR2 is SVGEGT. This CDR3 has 15 amino acids. The CDR3 sequence is CAGRRTHPSSYEQYF. In DNA, the CDR3 is TGTGCCGGCAGGAGGACACACCCCTCCTCCTACGAGCAGTACTTC.

About this clonotype itself: One end of the junction varies from germline; a read error may be responsible. J is TRBJ1-2 and V is TRBV20-1; possibly TRBD1 for D (6 bases). The CDR3 has 13 residues. Germline V gene data show CDR1 as DFQATT and CDR2 as SNEGSKA (reference sequence). As DNA, the CDR3 is TGCAGTGCTACCATCGCAGGGGTGGGGGGCTGCACCTTC. It encodes CSATIAGVGGCTF.